The 3 T cell receptor beta chains below all came from one sample that was sequenced in a study of blood T cell repertoires in COVID-19. Sequencing was performed with immunoSEQ multiplex PCR; in TCRdb, only in-frame clones are kept and a portion is missing. The sample consists of tens of thousands of clones, over 70% of them appearing once. Sample: peripheral blood. Every receptor here comes from a man at least 80 years old with acute or convalescent COVID-19.

The chain combines TRBV5-1 with TRBJ2-1; 8 bases match TRBD1. With V trimmed by 7 bases and J by 6 bases, 15 bases remained unmatched. Looked up from germline, CDR1 is SGHRS and CDR2 is YFSETQ. This CDR3 has 16 amino acids. This CDR3 is CASYPPGTGSRNEQFF. In nucleotides, the CDR3 is TGCGCCAGCTACCCCCCCGGGACAGGTTCTCGCAATGAGCAGTTCTTC.

This clone appeared once. The J gene is TRBJ1-1, the V gene TRBV6-1, with unresolved D. This CDR3 has 13 residues. With 6 bases removed from V and 1 base from J, the gap between germline ends came to 9 bases. Germline assignment: CDR1 MNHNS and CDR2 SASEGT. The CDR3 protein is CASRERGNTEAFF. The CDR3 DNA follows: TGTGCCAGCAGGGAACGGGGGAACACTGAAGCTTTCTTT.

CDR3 DNA: TGTGCCAGCAGCCGCCAACTCATGAACACTGAAGCTTTCTTT. This codes for CASSRQLMNTEAFF. The chain joins TRBV14 to TRBJ1-1; D call uncertain. From germline, CDR1 is SGHDN and CDR2 FVKESK. This CDR3 contains 14 residues. V lost 4 bases to trimming and J lost 0 bases, with 9 bases between them.